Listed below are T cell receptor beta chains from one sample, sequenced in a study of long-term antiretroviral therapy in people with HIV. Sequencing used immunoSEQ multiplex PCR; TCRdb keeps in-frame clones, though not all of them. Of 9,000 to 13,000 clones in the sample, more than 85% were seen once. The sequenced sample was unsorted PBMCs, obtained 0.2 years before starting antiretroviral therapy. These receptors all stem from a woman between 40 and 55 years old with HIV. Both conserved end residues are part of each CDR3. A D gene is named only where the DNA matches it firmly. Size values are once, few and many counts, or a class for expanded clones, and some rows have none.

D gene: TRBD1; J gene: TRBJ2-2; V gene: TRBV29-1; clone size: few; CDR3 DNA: TGCAGCGTTGGGGGACAGGGGGCATTTACGACCACCGGGGAGCTGTTTTTT; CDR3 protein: CSVGGQGAFTTTGELFF
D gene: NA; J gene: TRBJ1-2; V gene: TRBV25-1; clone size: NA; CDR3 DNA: TGTGCCAGCAGTGAGGTGGAAAACTATGGCTACACCTTC; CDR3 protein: CASSEVENYGYTF
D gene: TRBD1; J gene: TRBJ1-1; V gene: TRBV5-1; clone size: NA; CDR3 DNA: TGCGCCAGCAATCAGGGGGGGACAGGGCACATGAACACTGAAGCTTTCTTT; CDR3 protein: CASNQGGTGHMNTEAFF
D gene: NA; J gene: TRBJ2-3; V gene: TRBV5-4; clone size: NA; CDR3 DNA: TGTGCCAGCAGCTTGGATTATAGCACAGATACGCAGTATTTT; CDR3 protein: CASSLDYSTDTQYF
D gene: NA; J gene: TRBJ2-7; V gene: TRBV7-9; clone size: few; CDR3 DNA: TGTGCCAGCAGCTTAGGCAGTTACGAGCAGTACTTC; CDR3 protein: CASSLGSYEQYF
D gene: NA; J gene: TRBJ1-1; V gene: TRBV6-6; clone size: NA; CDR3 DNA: TGTGCCAGCAGCCTTACACTGAACACTGAAGCTTTCTTT; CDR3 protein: CASSLTLNTEAFF
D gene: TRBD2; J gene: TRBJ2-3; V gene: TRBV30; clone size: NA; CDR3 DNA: TGTGCCTGGAGTGTACTAGCGGATACAGATACGCAGTATTTT; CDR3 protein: CAWSVLADTDTQYF
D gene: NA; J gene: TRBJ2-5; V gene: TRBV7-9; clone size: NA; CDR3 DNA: TGTGCCAGCAGCCCGCCGTTCCGGTACGGGGGTGAGACCCAGTACTTC; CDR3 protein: CASSPPFRYGGETQYF
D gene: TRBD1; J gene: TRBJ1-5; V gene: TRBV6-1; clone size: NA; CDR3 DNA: TGTGCCAGCAGGGACAGGGCCCGTTATCAGCCCCAGCATTTT; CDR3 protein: CASRDRARYQPQHF
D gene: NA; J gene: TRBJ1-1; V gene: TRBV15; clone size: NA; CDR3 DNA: TGTGCCACCAGCAGAGATACAGGCCAGGCTTTCTTT; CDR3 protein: CATSRDTGQAFF
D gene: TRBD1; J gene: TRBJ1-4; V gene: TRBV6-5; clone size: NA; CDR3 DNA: TGTGCCAGCAGTGTACGGACAGGCGGATCACTGTTTTTT; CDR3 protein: CASSVRTGGSLFF